These 5 T cell receptor beta chains were all obtained from the same sample, sequenced in a study of shared clonotypes between healthy human individuals. This table comes from immunoSEQ multiplex PCR, and its TCRdb copy is limited to in-frame clones, with some not included. The table records some 1,400,000 clones, approximately 97% of them present only once. Sequencing was done on a sample of naive CD4+ T cells sorted from blood. The sample's subset: CD45RA+ positively selected. Every receptor here comes from a man aged 25 to 45 in good health.

In this sample, this clone turned up once. V is TRBV7-2 and J is TRBJ2-1; 9 bases agree with TRBD1. V dropped 1 base and J dropped 7; count of bases not matched to a gene: 5. CDR1 SGHTA and CDR2 FQGNSA come from the germline V gene. This CDR3 is built from 15 residues. CDR3 loop: CASSLGGTGNNEQFF. CDR3 nucleotides: TGTGCCAGCAGCTTAGGGGGGACAGGGAATAATGAGCAGTTCTTC.

V is TRBV11-2 and J is TRBJ2-1; D tentatively fits TRBD1 or TRBD2 (5 bases each). The CDR3 has 18 amino acids. Per the germline V gene, CDR1 is SGHAT and CDR2 is FQNNGV. Trimming shortened V by 5 bases and J by 3 bases, and 23 bases separated the two germline ends. DNA of the CDR3: TGTGCCAGCAGCGCTTTAGGGGTCCTTGGGGGAATCTACAATGAGCAGTTCTTC. Its protein product is CASSALGVLGGIYNEQFF.

V gene TRBV29-1 combines with J gene TRBJ2-1; 7 bases are shared with TRBD2. The ends lost 2 bases at V and 7 bases at J; junction bases unmatched: 8. The CDR3 is 14 residues long. From germline, CDR1 is SQVTM and CDR2 ANQGSEA. As DNA, the CDR3 is TGCAGCGTTGAATCTAGCGGAAGAGGGAATGAGCAGTTCTTC. The encoded protein is CSVESSGRGNEQFF.

This sequence joins TRBV9 and TRBJ1-1; 7 bases map to TRBD1. This CDR3 has 14 amino acids. The trim removed 3 bases at V and 1 base at J, leaving 3 bases unmatched. Germline assignment: CDR1 SGDLS and CDR2 YYNGEE. The CDR3 region has the DNA TGTGCCAGCAGCGGGGGACAGCCGAACACTGAAGCTTTCTTT. Translated, it gives CASSGGQPNTEAFF. Combining the CDR3 with reference TRBV9 and TRBJ1-1 gives the whole variable domain DSGVTQTPKHLITATGQRVTLRCSPRSGDLSVYWYQQSLDQGLQFLIQYYNGEERAKGNILERFSAQQFPDLHSELNLSSLELGDSALYFCASSGGQPNTEAFFGQGTRLTVV.

The J gene is TRBJ2-2, the V gene TRBV9; the D gene is possibly TRBD2 (6 bases). This CDR3 has 14 amino acids. Germline V CDR1 and CDR2: SGDLS, YYNGEE. V lost 0 bases, J lost 7 bases, and 10 bases lay in between. The CDR3 loop reads CASSVAMDYGELFF. The DNA of the CDR3 is TGTGCCAGCAGCGTAGCTATGGACTACGGGGAGCTGTTTTTT. Using reference TRBV9 and TRBJ2-2 for the parts outside the CDR3, the full variable domain is DSGVTQTPKHLITATGQRVTLRCSPRSGDLSVYWYQQSLDQGLQFLIQYYNGEERAKGNILERFSAQQFPDLHSELNLSSLELGDSALYFCASSVAMDYGELFFGEGSRLTVL.